This passage covers 28 T cell receptor delta chains from one sample sequenced in a study of gammadelta T cells in human blood. With CATT, TCRdb re-called clones from the RT-PCR reads. The sample has 1,500 to 2,000 delta-chain clones; about 2.5% are singletons. Source material: Vgamma9Vdelta2 gamma-delta T cells from fetal blood. These receptors originate from a human fetus.

The chain joins TRDV2 to TRDJ3, with 10 bases that match TRDD3. The J gene, left out of TCRdb, was set here by checking the DNA against germline. The CDR3 has 20 residues. The germline V gene has CDR1 GEAIGNYY and CDR2 EKD. V lost 0 bases to trimming and J lost 0 bases; unmatched junction nucleotides: 7. The chain's CDR3 is CACDTILGDPVSWDTRQMFF. The CDR3 DNA sequence: TGTGCCTGTGACACCATACTGGGGGATCCAGTCTCCTGGGACACCCGACAGATGTTTTTC.

The chain links TRDV2 to TRDJ3, with 9 bases identical to TRDD3. The J gene comes from matching the DNA to germline here; TCRdb lacks it. The germline gives CDR1 GEAIGNYY, CDR2 EKD. The trim removed 0 bases at V and 0 bases at J, leaving 11 bases unmatched. The CDR3 spans 21 residues. CDR3 coding DNA: TGTGCCTGTGACACCGTAGAGGCACTGGGGGAGAGCTCCTGGGACACCCGACAGATGTTTTTC. It yields the protein CACDTVEALGESSWDTRQMFF.

This clone is judged medium-sized. The chain recombines TRDV2 with TRDJ3; 11 bases map to TRDD3. The CDR3 runs to 20 residues. J was trimmed by 0 bases and V by 0 bases; bases with no gene match: 6. The germline gives CDR1 GEAIGNYY, CDR2 EKD. CDR3: CACDTVRTGGYSWDTRQMFF. CDR3 sequence (DNA): TGTGCCTGTGACACCGTCCGTACTGGGGGATACTCCTGGGACACCCGACAGATGTTTTTC.

This clone was counted only a few times. A read error likely explains why the TCRdb protein, taken from a much larger clone, differs from this DNA's translation at residue 4; the protein shown is translated from the DNA. The chain joins TRDV2 to TRDJ3; TRDD3 agrees at 8 bases. Germline CDR1 is GEAIGNYY and CDR2 is EKD. The CDR3 consists of 17 residues. CDR3 amino acids: CACGTWGSSWDTRQMFF. The CDR3 bases are TGTGCCTGTGGCACCTGGGGGAGCTCCTGGGACACCCGACAGATGTTTTTC.

Only a few counts were recorded for this clone. This same CDR3 is encoded by further DNA sequences in the sample. The V gene is TRDV2, the J gene TRDJ3; 11 bases map to TRDD3. The germline V gene has CDR1 GEAIGNYY and CDR2 EKD. The CDR3 runs 20 residues. Germline trimming cut 4 bases from V and 0 bases from J; bases unmatched to any gene: 10. The CDR3 reads CACDSTGGYSSSWDTRQMFF. DNA for the CDR3: TGTGCCTGTGATAGTACTGGGGGATATTCAAGCTCCTGGGACACCCGACAGATGTTTTTC.

This clone is deemed medium-sized (0.01 to 0.1%). The chain has TRDV2 and TRDJ2, with 12 bases that match TRDD3. Germline-derived CDR1 and CDR2 are GEAIGNYY and EKD. The CDR3 sequence is 15 residues long. Unmatched junction bases numbered 7, after V lost 8 bases and J lost 4 bases. The CDR3 region has the DNA TGTGCCTTGTTACCACTGGGGGATACGACAGCACAACTCTTCTTT. Its protein is CALLPLGDTTAQLFF.

This clone is medium-sized. Other DNA sequences within the sample encode an identical CDR3. V gene TRDV2 combines with J gene TRDJ3, with TRDD3 identical over 13 bases. CDR3 length equals 18 residues. V lost 3 bases to trimming and J lost 1 base; unmatched junction nucleotides: 2. Germline V gene data show CDR1 as GEAIGNYY and CDR2 as EKD. CDR3 sequence reads: CACDLLGDTSWDTRQMFF. The CDR3 nucleotides read TGTGCCTGTGACCTACTGGGGGATACGTCCTGGGACACCCGACAGATGTTTTTC.

In its sample, this clone ranks as medium-sized. This sample also contains other DNA sequences that code for the same CDR3. The chain employs TRDV2 and TRDJ3, with 13 bases that match TRDD3. This CDR3 has 19 amino acids. Germline CDR1 reads GEAIGNYY; CDR2 reads EKD. Trimming removed 0 bases from V and 1 base from J; junction bases left unmatched: 2. CDR3 residues: CACDTVLGDTSWDTRQMFF. The DNA for the CDR3 is TGTGCCTGTGACACCGTACTGGGGGATACGTCCTGGGACACCCGACAGATGTTTTTC.

This clone is large within its sample. V and J are TRDV2 and TRDJ1; no reliable D call. The CDR3 runs to 10 residues. Germline V gene sequence: CDR1 GEAIGNYY, CDR2 EKD. The V and J ends lost 3 bases and 5 bases respectively, with 3 bases between them. CDR3 protein: CACDGDKLIF. CDR3 sequence (DNA): TGTGCCTGTGACGGGGATAAACTCATCTTT.

The V and J genes are TRDV2 and TRDJ3, with 12 positions matching TRDD3. The J gene was missing in TCRdb and was found by matching the end of the DNA to germline. The V gene end was trimmed by 0 bases and the J gene end by 0 bases; junction bases not matched to a gene: 5. The CDR3 totals 20 residues. The germline V gene encodes CDR1 GEAIGNYY and CDR2 EKD. CDR3 amino acids: CACDTVWGIRSSWDTRQMFF. The DNA for the CDR3 is TGTGCCTGTGACACCGTCTGGGGGATACGCAGCTCCTGGGACACCCGACAGATGTTTTTC.

By sample share, this clone is medium-sized. No DNA is shown, since the ends of the CDR3 on it are uncertain; the CDR3 is the one TCRdb lists. This chain joins TRAV29/DV5 and TRDJ1; the table's D call, TRDD3, was not checked against the DNA. From its first to its last residue, the CDR3 has 19 amino acids. Germline V lookup: CDR1 NSMFDY, CDR2 ISSIKDK. The CDR3 protein is CSVLLCSKRPAGGGYKLIF.

In regard to this clone: The protein held in TCRdb is that of a much larger clone and does not match this DNA's translation at residue 9, likely because of a read error; the protein shown is translated from the DNA. The genes are TRDV2 and TRDJ2; 7 bases fit TRDD3. No J segment appears in TCRdb, so it was assigned here by matching the sequence to germline. This CDR3 contains 15 residues. V trimming: 0 bases; J trimming: 4 bases; junction bases outside the gene matches: 4. Germline V gene data show CDR1 as GEAIGNYY and CDR2 as EKD. In DNA form, the CDR3 reads TGTGCCTGTGACACCTTGGGGGAGTCGACAGCACAACTCTTCTTT. As protein: CACDTLGESTAQLFF.

This clone came up a few times. A far larger clone differs by one base, so this is likely a read error. Additional DNA sequences in this sample encode the identical CDR3. V and J are TRDV2 and TRDJ3; maybe TRDD3 (5 bases). The germline gives CDR1 GEAIGNYY, CDR2 EKD. Trimming removed 3 bases from V and 0 bases from J, with 8 bases in between. The CDR3 covers 16 residues. The CDR3 loop is CACDWGSSWDTRQMFF. Here the CDR3 DNA reads TGTGCCTGTGACTGGGGAAGCTCCTGGGACACCCGACAGATGTTTTTC.

By proportion, this clone is medium-sized. At the DNA level, this CDR3 is encoded by other sequences in the same sample as well. The V and J genes are TRDV2 and TRDJ3; 10 bases align to TRDD3. The CDR3 sequence is 17 residues long. In germline, CDR1 is GEAIGNYY, CDR2 EKD. V gave up 2 bases and J gave up 1 base; unmatched junction bases: 1. CDR3 DNA: TGTGCCTGTGACAACTGGGGGATTTCCTGGGACACCCGACAGATGTTTTTC. This translates into CACDNWGISWDTRQMFF.

By its share, this clone is medium-sized. Other DNA sequences of this sample code for an identical CDR3. This chain links TRDV2 with TRDJ3; 9 bases line up with TRDD3. CDR3 length equals 19 residues. Germline V gives CDR1 GEAIGNYY, CDR2 EKD. The ends lost 0 bases at V and 0 bases at J; junction bases unmatched: 5. CDR3 protein: CACDTVLGDASWDTRQMFF. The CDR3, as DNA: TGTGCCTGTGACACCGTACTGGGGGACGCCTCCTGGGACACCCGACAGATGTTTTTC.

This clone showed up just a few times. The rearrangement uses TRDV2 and TRDJ3, with 13 bases matching TRDD3. This CDR3 has 20 residues. Per germline, CDR1 GEAIGNYY and CDR2 EKD. Trimming cost V 0 bases and J 2 bases; bases outside gene matches: 6. The CDR3 DNA follows: TGTGCCTGTGACACCGTACTGGGGGATACGCGGGCCTGGGACACCCGACAGATGTTTTTC. This gives the protein CACDTVLGDTRAWDTRQMFF.

Sample share makes this clone medium-sized. The V call is TRDV2, the J call TRDJ3; 10 positions agree with TRDD3. Losses at the gene ends were 2 bases for V and 1 base for J; bases not matched to a gene: 4. CDR3 length: 18 amino acids. The germline gives CDR1 GEAIGNYY, CDR2 EKD. CDR3 sequence (DNA): TGTGCCTGTGACAAAATACTGGGGGATTCCTGGGACACCCGACAGATGTTTTTC. This gives the protein CACDKILGDSWDTRQMFF.

This clone was detected a few times. The chain joins TRDV2 to TRDJ3; the match to TRDD3 covers 11 bases. From germline, CDR1 is GEAIGNYY and CDR2 EKD. The trim removed 3 bases at V and 4 bases at J, leaving 4 bases unmatched. The CDR3 length is 17 residues. The CDR3 spells CACDVLGDIWDTRQMFF. In DNA form, the CDR3 reads TGTGCCTGTGACGTACTGGGGGATATTTGGGACACCCGACAGATGTTTTTC.

This clone is termed medium-sized. This chain uses TRDV2 with TRDJ3; perhaps TRDD3 as D (6 bases). V lost 0 bases to trimming and J lost 0 bases, with 8 bases between them. Germline V gives CDR1 GEAIGNYY, CDR2 EKD. This CDR3 has 17 amino acids. CDR3 DNA sequence: TGTGCCTGTGACACCGGGGGAACCTCCTGGGACACCCGACAGATGTTTTTC. Amino acid sequence: CACDTGGTSWDTRQMFF.

This clone is medium-sized by share. This chain joins TRAV38-2/DV8 and TRDJ1, with TRDD3 matching over 10 bases. J gave up 0 bases and V 10 bases, and 3 bases lay outside the gene matches. The CDR3 is 13 amino acids. Germline assignment: CDR1 TSESDYY and CDR2 QEAYKQQN. The CDR3 DNA sequence: TGTGCTGGTACTGGGGGATACACCGATAAACTCATCTTT. It is translated as CAGTGGYTDKLIF.

This clone is labeled medium-sized. The rearrangement uses TRDV2 and TRDJ3, with D perhaps matching TRDD3 (5 bases). CDR1 is GEAIGNYY and CDR2 is EKD in the germline V gene. The CDR3 contains 18 residues. The V end lost 3 bases, the J end lost 0 bases, and 14 bases lay between the germline ends. The CDR3 reads CACDSLTGSSWDTRQMFF. CDR3 DNA: TGTGCCTGTGACTCCCTTACTGGAAGCTCCTGGGACACCCGACAGATGTTTTTC.

This clone is medium-sized. The J gene is TRDJ1, the V gene TRDV2; 11 bases fit TRDD3. CDR3 length equals 16 residues. The J segment lost 0 bases and the V segment lost 0 bases, leaving 2 bases of the junction unmatched. Germline V gene data show CDR1 as GEAIGNYY and CDR2 as EKD. CDR3 sequence (DNA): TGTGCCTGTGACACCTTGGGGGATACGTACACCGATAAACTCATCTTT. Residues: CACDTLGDTYTDKLIF.

A few counts support this clone. This chain connects TRDV2 to TRDJ3; 8 nucleotides line up with TRDD3. The CDR3 contains 17 residues. Germline CDR1 is GEAIGNYY and CDR2 is EKD. With 0 bases clipped from V and 2 bases from J, the junction kept 2 bases outside the gene matches. This CDR3 is CACDTVLGAWDTRQMFF. CDR3 nucleotide sequence: TGTGCCTGTGACACCGTACTGGGGGCCTGGGACACCCGACAGATGTTTTTC.

This clone is categorized as medium-sized. V is TRDV2 and J is TRDJ1, with D possibly matching TRDD3 (6 bases). Trimming pared 0 bases from V and 0 bases from J, leaving 13 bases between. Germline loops: CDR1 GEAIGNYY, CDR2 EKD. The CDR3 has 16 residues. The CDR3 loop is CACDTGGPMYTDKLIF. For the CDR3, the DNA is TGTGCCTGTGACACCGGGGGACCAATGTACACCGATAAACTCATCTTT.

In this sample, this clone turned up a few times. V and J are TRDV2 and TRDJ3; D is possibly TRDD3 (6 bases). Trimming stripped 3 bases from V and 0 bases from J, with 20 bases between. The CDR3 runs 20 residues. CDR1 GEAIGNYY and CDR2 EKD come from the germline V gene. The CDR3 spells CACDSIPGDSLSWDTRQMFF. The CDR3 coding sequence is TGTGCCTGTGACTCCATCCCCGGGGATTCCCTCTCCTGGGACACCCGACAGATGTTTTTC.

This clone was counted only a few times. The gene calls are TRDV2 and TRDJ3; TRDD3 agrees at 7 bases. The J gene comes from matching the DNA to germline here; TCRdb lacks it. Germline loops: CDR1 GEAIGNYY, CDR2 EKD. V was clipped by 0 bases and J by 0 bases; unmatched bases: 4. The CDR3 contains 18 residues. The CDR3 protein is CACDTVGENSWDTRQMFF. The CDR3 region has the DNA TGTGCCTGTGACACCGTGGGGGAGAACTCCTGGGACACCCGACAGATGTTTTTC.

This clone is labeled medium-sized. V is TRDV2 and J is TRDJ3; maybe TRDD3 (6 bases). Germline CDR1 reads GEAIGNYY; CDR2 reads EKD. Trimming took off 2 bases at V and 0 bases at J, with 7 bases between the two ends. The CDR3 runs to 16 residues. The CDR3 loop is CACDILGSWDTRQMFF. The CDR3 coding sequence is TGTGCCTGTGACATACTGGGCTCCTGGGACACCCGACAGATGTTTTTC.

This clone showed up just a few times. The database protein in TCRdb disagrees with the DNA translation at residue 4; the sequence shown here was translated from the DNA. The V and J genes are TRDV2 and TRDJ3; 11 bases align to TRDD3. The CDR3 has 17 amino acids. Trimming cost V 4 bases and J 2 bases; bases outside gene matches: 3. The V gene's germline CDR1 is GEAIGNYY and CDR2 EKD. CDR3 DNA sequence: TGTGCCTGTGAAAAACTGGGGGATACCTGGGACACCCGACAGATGTTTTTC. This encodes CACEKLGDTWDTRQMFF.